This paragraph covers one TCR beta chain sequence. It was with a sample-barcoded 5' primer and a J-beta primer mix that a second PCR of about 6 to 12 cycles was run. TCRdb used MiXCR to reprocess the 5' RACE reads, holding one entry per CDR3 protein. The sample lists some 1,000,000 distinct CDR3 sequences, approximately 26% occurring once. This CDR3 is 15 amino acids long. Trimming removed 2 bases at V and 9 bases at J, with 17 bases between. Germline V gene sequence: CDR1 SGHDN, CDR2 FVKESK. The sample belongs to a study of blood T cells in healthy people across ages. The same data also contributed to another study, on T cells of mothers and their children.

The chain joins TRBV14 to TRBJ2-1; the D is unclear. The specimen was blood. The clonotype was recovered from a girl under 10 years old in good health. CDR3 bases: TGTGCCAGCAGCCAAATATCGGCGGCTCCCTTTGAGCAGTTCTTC. Translated, it gives CASSQISAAPFEQFF.